A single sample is the source of the 25 T cell receptor beta chains below, sequenced in a study of CD8+ T cells in alopecia areata. Extracted RNA was reverse transcribed, and the resulting cDNA served as sequencing template. Using immunoSEQ multiplex PCR, the repertoire was profiled, and TCRdb retains in-frame clones only, with some absent. The data show roughly 130,000 clones, 45% to 65% seen once. Sequenced material: CD4+ T cells sorted from blood, taken at week 0. The receptors were sampled from a human donor with alopecia areata.

The chain links TRBV5-1 to TRBJ1-4; D gene unclear. The ends were cut back, 0 bases at V and 7 bases at J, with 10 bases in the middle. This CDR3 region has 14 residues. Germline-derived CDR1 and CDR2 are SGHRS and YFSETQ. The CDR3 nucleotides read TGCGCCAGCAGCTTGGCCCGCGGAAGTGAAAAACTGTTTTTT. It is translated as CASSLARGSEKLFF.

This clone occurred a few times. V gene TRBV9 combines with J gene TRBJ2-5; D is perhaps TRBD1 (6 bases). Trimming left V 2 bases short and J 4 bases short, with 21 bases between. The CDR3 covers 17 residues. CDR1 is SGDLS and CDR2 is YYNGEE in the germline V gene. CDR3 nucleotides: TGTGCCAGCAGCGTGTCAGGGGAATACAGTGGAAGAGAGACCCAGTACTTC. Amino acids: CASSVSGEYSGRETQYF.

The chain has TRBV5-4 and TRBJ2-6; no definite D call. This CDR3 region has 14 residues. V was shortened by 4 bases and J by 5 bases, with 10 bases between the two germline ends. Germline values: CDR1 SGHNT, CDR2 YYREEE (reference sequence). DNA of the CDR3: TGTGCCAGCAGCGGCGACCAAAGGGCCAACGTCCTGACTTTC. This sequence encodes CASSGDQRANVLTF.

Comment on this clone: The junction shows a germline mismatch at one end, possibly a read error. The rearrangement joins TRBV7-2 to TRBJ2-4, with TRBD1 matching 8 bases. The length of the CDR3 is 14 residues. The V gene's germline CDR1 is SGHTA and CDR2 FQGNSA. DNA for the CDR3: TGTGCCAGCAGCCTCCTCGGGCCGGGACAGGCTTCGTTCTTC. Translation: CASSLLGPGQASFF.

The rearrangement links TRBV7-9 to TRBJ2-3; 7 bases are a match to TRBD2. The CDR3 totals 16 residues. The junction had 15 bases not matched to a gene; V was cut back by 5 bases and J by 7 bases. The germline V gene encodes CDR1 SEHNR and CDR2 FQNEAQ (reference sequence). The CDR3 DNA reads TGTGCCAGCAGCCCGGGCCCTAGCGGACAAGCCTATACGCAGTATTTT. Translation: CASSPGPSGQAYTQYF.

J is TRBJ2-2 and V is TRBV9; no firm D call. The CDR3 is made up of 12 amino acids. The V and J ends lost 0 bases and 7 bases respectively, with 4 bases between them. Germline CDR1 SGDLS, CDR2 YYNGEE. CDR3 nucleotides: TGTGCCAGCAGCGTAGTTAACGGGGAGCTGTTTTTT. It is translated as CASSVVNGELFF.

J is TRBJ2-3 and V is TRBV7-6, with a weak D call TRBD1 (5 bases). V lost 1 base and J 4 bases, leaving 9 bases between the germline ends. This CDR3 contains 14 residues. The germline V gene has CDR1 SGHVS and CDR2 FNYEAQ. CDR3: CASSLERGSDTQYF. DNA of the CDR3: TGTGCCAGCAGCTTAGAAAGGGGATCAGATACGCAGTATTTT.

The chain links TRBV9 to TRBJ1-2; D ambiguous. The CDR3 is 14 amino acids. V was cut by 4 bases and J by 3 bases, with 13 bases left in between. Per germline, CDR1 SGDLS and CDR2 YYNGEE. CDR3 in amino acids: CASSNLHGYYGYTF. The CDR3 region has the DNA TGTGCCAGCAGCAACCTACACGGGTACTATGGCTACACCTTC.

This clone was found once. The chain is built from TRBV5-6 and TRBJ2-5; D call uncertain. CDR3 length: 13 amino acids. V dropped 0 bases and J dropped 5 bases, with 8 bases sitting between them. Germline V gene data show CDR1 as SGHDT and CDR2 as YYEEEE. In DNA, the CDR3 is TGTGCCAGCAGCTTGGTCGAAGGGGAGACCCAGTACTTC. Encoded protein: CASSLVEGETQYF.

CDR3 region: CASSRTGRYEQYF. For the CDR3, the DNA is TGTGCCAGCAGTAGGACAGGGCGCTACGAGCAGTACTTC. The chain joins TRBV27 to TRBJ2-7; 8 positions agree with TRBD1. This CDR3 is 13 amino acids long. V was clipped by 5 bases and J by 3 bases; unmatched bases: 3. Germline lookup yields CDR1 MNHEY and CDR2 SMNVEV (reference sequence).

This clone was found a few times. The rearrangement joins TRBV7-9 to TRBJ2-7, with a weak D call TRBD2 (6 bases). The germline V gene has CDR1 SEHNR and CDR2 FQNEAQ (reference sequence). This CDR3 region has 13 residues. V was cut by 5 bases and J by 7 bases, with 15 bases left in between. CDR3 sequence reads: CASSLRTIEEQYF. CDR3 nucleotide sequence: TGTGCCAGCAGCCTCAGGACTATCGAAGAGCAGTACTTC.

The rearrangement links TRBV5-8 to TRBJ2-7, with a possible D match to TRBD1 (6 bases). Germline CDR1 is SGHTS and CDR2 is YDEGEE. V shed 5 bases and J shed 2 bases, with 11 bases lying between them. CDR3 length: 13 residues. The CDR3 region has the DNA TGTGCCAGCAGAAACAGGGATACCTACGAGCAGTACTTC. This codes for CASRNRDTYEQYF.

This chain uses TRBV11-2 with TRBJ1-1; D gene uncertain. The CDR3 covers 16 residues. Looked up from germline, CDR1 is SGHAT and CDR2 is FQNNGV. Trimming left V 4 bases short and J 4 bases short, with 19 bases between. CDR3: CASSSFGRVRGTEAFF. CDR3 bases: TGTGCCAGCAGCTCTTTCGGGCGAGTTCGCGGCACTGAAGCTTTCTTT.

This clone was seen a handful of times. The same CDR3 arises from other DNA sequences in this sample as well. The chain links TRBV18 to TRBJ2-7, with D perhaps given as TRBD1 or TRBD2 (5 bases each). CDR1 KGHSH and CDR2 LQKENI come from the germline V gene. Trimming took 3 bases from V and 2 from J, leaving 11 bases between them. The CDR3 sequence is 14 residues long. The CDR3 DNA reads as TGTGCCAGCTCACCGGGGGATGGGGCCTACGAGCAGTACTTC. Translation gives CASSPGDGAYEQYF.

The chain is built from TRBV28 and TRBJ1-2; 10 positions match TRBD1. Trimming took 5 bases from V and 0 from J; bases not matched to a gene: 3. CDR3 length: 15 residues. Germline V gene sequence: CDR1 MDHEN, CDR2 SYDVKM. Here the CDR3 reads CASSLTGGTNYGYTF. CDR3 sequence (DNA): TGTGCCAGCAGTCTGACAGGGGGCACTAACTATGGCTACACCTTC.

The rearrangement joins TRBV5-5 to TRBJ1-2; 8 bases are shared with TRBD1. The CDR3 is 15 amino acids. From germline, CDR1 is SGHKS and CDR2 YYEKEE (reference sequence). Trimming took 4 bases from V and 4 from J; bases not matched to a gene: 9. The CDR3 nucleotides read TGTGCCAGCAGCGCGACAGGGGCCACCTCCTATGGCTACACCTTC. It yields the protein CASSATGATSYGYTF.

The chain joins TRBV29-1 to TRBJ1-2; D is undetermined. The length of the CDR3 is 15 residues. Germline CDR1 and CDR2: SQVTM and ANQGSEA. The V end was cut by 0 bases, the J end by 4 bases, with 15 bases between. The CDR3 bases are TGCAGCGTTGAAGATTTCGGGAGCGAGGGCTATGGCTACACCTTC. Translated: CSVEDFGSEGYGYTF.

J is TRBJ1-1 and V is TRBV9; TRBD1 matches at 10 bases. CDR1 and CDR2 from the germline V gene are SGDLS and YYNGEE. V gave up 3 bases and J gave up 7 bases; unmatched junction bases: 6. This CDR3 has 14 residues. The CDR3 DNA reads as TGTGCCAGCAGCGCCGGACAGGGGGGCCTTGAAGCTTTCTTT. It codes for CASSAGQGGLEAFF.

The chain is built from TRBV19 and TRBJ1-2; D gene ambiguous. The CDR3 is 14 amino acids. Trimming removed 6 bases at V and 4 bases at J, with 15 bases between. The germline V gene encodes CDR1 LNHDA and CDR2 SQIVND (reference sequence). CDR3 amino acids: CASSPGGEPYGYTF. CDR3 sequence (DNA): TGTGCCAGTAGCCCGGGCGGGGAACCCTATGGCTACACCTTC. The whole variable domain, remainder taken from reference TRBV19 and TRBJ1-2, is DGGITQSPKYLFRKEGQNVTLSCEQNLNHDAMYWYRQDPGQGLRLIYYSQIVNDFQKGDIAEGYSVSREKKESFPLTVTSAQKNPTAFYLCASSPGGEPYGYTFGSGTRLTVV.

The chain links TRBV20-1 to TRBJ1-1; D not resolved. This CDR3 region has 11 residues. CDR1 and CDR2 from the germline V gene are DFQATT and SNEGSKA (reference sequence). Trimming cost V 6 bases and J 14 bases, with 19 bases left between them. CDR3 protein: CSATQSDPAFF. CDR3 DNA sequence: TGCAGTGCGACCCAATCCGACCCAGCCTTCTTT.

This clone was seen only a few times. The rearrangement joins TRBV6-1 to TRBJ2-2, with no clear D. V was cut by 8 bases and J by 2 bases, with 9 bases left in between. The CDR3 has 13 residues. Germline-derived CDR1 and CDR2 are MNHNS and SASEGT. Here the CDR3 DNA reads TGTGCCAGCCGCGACATAAACACCGGGGAGCTGTTTTTT. It encodes CASRDINTGELFF.

The chain recombines TRBV18 with TRBJ1-3; D gene ambiguous. V lost 3 bases to trimming and J lost 0 bases, with 21 bases between them. The length of the CDR3 is 19 residues. Per the germline V gene, CDR1 is KGHSH and CDR2 is LQKENI. The CDR3 DNA follows: TGTGCCAGCTCACCCGCGACGAACGTAGCTAAATTCTCTGGAAACACCATATATTTT. This gives the protein CASSPATNVAKFSGNTIYF.

This chain joins TRBV9 and TRBJ2-1; D is ambiguous. The CDR3 contains 13 residues. Germline CDR1 and CDR2: SGDLS and YYNGEE. Deletions cut 0 bases from V and 9 bases from J, with 10 bases between. The CDR3 region is CASSVVAGGEQFF. The CDR3 region has the DNA TGTGCCAGCAGCGTAGTAGCTGGCGGTGAGCAGTTCTTC.

The chain employs TRBV5-6 and TRBJ2-5; D is perhaps TRBD2 (5 bases). CDR1 and CDR2 (germline): SGHDT, YYEEEE. This CDR3 is 13 amino acids long. V was pared by 8 bases and J by 5 bases, with 16 bases between. CDR3 bases: TGTGCCAGTTCCCATTCTAGCTGGGAGACCCAGTACTTC. It codes for CASSHSSWETQYF.

This chain links TRBV18 with TRBJ2-7; 8 nucleotides match TRBD1. From germline, CDR1 is KGHSH and CDR2 LQKENI. The CDR3 is 14 residues long. Losses at the gene ends were 2 bases for V and 5 bases for J; bases not matched to a gene: 5. CDR3 region: CASSPTQGAHEQYF. CDR3 coding DNA: TGTGCCAGCTCACCAACTCAGGGGGCCCACGAGCAGTACTTC. Based on the CDR3 plus reference TRBV18 and TRBJ2-7, the full variable domain is NAGVMQNPRHLVRRRGQEARLRCSPMKGHSHVYWYRQLPEEGLKFMVYLQKENIIDESGMPKERFSAEFPKEGPSILRIQQVVRGDSAAYFCASSPTQGAHEQYFGPGTRLTVT.